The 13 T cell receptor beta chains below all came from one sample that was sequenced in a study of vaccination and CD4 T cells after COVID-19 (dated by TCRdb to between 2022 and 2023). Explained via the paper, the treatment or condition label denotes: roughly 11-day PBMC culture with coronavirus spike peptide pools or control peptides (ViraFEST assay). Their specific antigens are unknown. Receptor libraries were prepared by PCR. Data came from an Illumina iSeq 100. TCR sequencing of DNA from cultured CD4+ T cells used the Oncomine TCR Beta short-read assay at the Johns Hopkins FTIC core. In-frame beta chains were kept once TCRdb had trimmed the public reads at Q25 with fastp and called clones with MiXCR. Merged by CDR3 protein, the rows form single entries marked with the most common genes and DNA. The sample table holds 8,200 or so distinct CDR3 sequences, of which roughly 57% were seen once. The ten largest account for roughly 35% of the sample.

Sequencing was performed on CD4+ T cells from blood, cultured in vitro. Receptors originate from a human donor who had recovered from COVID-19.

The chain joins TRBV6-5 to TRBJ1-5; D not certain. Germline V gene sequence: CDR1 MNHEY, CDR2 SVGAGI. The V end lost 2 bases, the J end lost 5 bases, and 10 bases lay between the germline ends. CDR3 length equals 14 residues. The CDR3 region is CASSYQRADQPQHF. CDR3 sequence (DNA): TGTGCCAGCAGTTACCAGAGGGCGGATCAGCCCCAGCATTTT.

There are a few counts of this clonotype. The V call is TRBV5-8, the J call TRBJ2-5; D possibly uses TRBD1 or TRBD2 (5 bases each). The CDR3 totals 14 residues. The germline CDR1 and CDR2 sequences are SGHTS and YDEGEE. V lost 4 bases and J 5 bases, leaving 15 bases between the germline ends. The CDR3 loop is CASSLSGTWETQYF. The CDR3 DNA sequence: TGTGCCAGCAGCCTCTCCGGGACGTGGGAGACCCAGTACTTC. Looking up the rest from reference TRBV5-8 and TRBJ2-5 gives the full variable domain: EAGVTQSPTHLIKTRGQQATLRCSPISGHTSVYWYQQALGLGLQFLLWYDEGEERNRGNFPPRFSGRQFPNYSSELNVNALELEDSALYLCASSLSGTWETQYFGPGTRLLVL.

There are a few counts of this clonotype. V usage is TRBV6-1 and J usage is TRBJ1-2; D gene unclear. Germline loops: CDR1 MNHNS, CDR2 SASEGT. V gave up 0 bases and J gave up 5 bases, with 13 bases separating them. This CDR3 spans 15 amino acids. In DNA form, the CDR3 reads TGTGCCAGCAGTGAAGCGGCTAGGCAGACTTATGGCTACACCTTC. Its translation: CASSEAARQTYGYTF.

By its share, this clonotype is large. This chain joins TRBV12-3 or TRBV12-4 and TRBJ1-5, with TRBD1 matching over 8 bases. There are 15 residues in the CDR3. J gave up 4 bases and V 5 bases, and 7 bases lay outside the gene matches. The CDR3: CASSAGTGNNQPQHF. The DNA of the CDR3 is TGTGCCAGCAGTGCCGGGACAGGCAATAATCAGCCCCAGCATTTT.

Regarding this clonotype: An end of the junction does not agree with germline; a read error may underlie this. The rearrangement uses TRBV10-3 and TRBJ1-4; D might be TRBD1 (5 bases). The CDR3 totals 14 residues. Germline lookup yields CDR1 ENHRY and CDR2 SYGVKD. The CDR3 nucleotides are TGTGCCTTCAGTGAGGGCAGGGATGGCGAAAAACTGTTTTTT. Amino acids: CAFSEGRDGEKLFF.

This chain's CDR3 is CATSDENPGKGPGYTF. The CDR3 coding sequence is TGTGCCACCAGTGATGAGAACCCAGGGAAAGGGCCTGGCTACACCTTC. This chain uses TRBV24-1 with TRBJ1-2, with D possibly matching TRBD1 (5 bases). The CDR3 sequence is 16 residues long. Trimming pared 3 bases from V and 7 bases from J, leaving 20 bases between. In germline, CDR1 is KGHDR, CDR2 SFDVKD.

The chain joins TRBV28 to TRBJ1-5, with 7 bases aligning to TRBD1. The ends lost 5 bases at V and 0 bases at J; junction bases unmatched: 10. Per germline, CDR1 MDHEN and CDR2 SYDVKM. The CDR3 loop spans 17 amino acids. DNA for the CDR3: TGTGCCAGCAGTGTAGACCGGGACAGATATAGCAATCAGCCCCAGCATTTT. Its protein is CASSVDRDRYSNQPQHF.

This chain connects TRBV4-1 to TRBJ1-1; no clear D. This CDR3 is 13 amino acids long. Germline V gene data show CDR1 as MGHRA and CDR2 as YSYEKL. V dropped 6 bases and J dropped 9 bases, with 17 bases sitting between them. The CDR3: CASSLILREKAFF. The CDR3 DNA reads TGCGCCAGCAGTCTAATTTTGCGAGAGAAAGCTTTCTTT.

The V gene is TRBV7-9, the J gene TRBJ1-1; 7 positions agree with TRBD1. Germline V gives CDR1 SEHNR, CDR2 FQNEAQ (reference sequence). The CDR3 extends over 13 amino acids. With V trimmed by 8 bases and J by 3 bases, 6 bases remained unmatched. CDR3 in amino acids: CASGGQWDTEAFF. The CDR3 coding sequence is TGTGCCAGCGGGGGACAGTGGGACACTGAAGCTTTCTTT.

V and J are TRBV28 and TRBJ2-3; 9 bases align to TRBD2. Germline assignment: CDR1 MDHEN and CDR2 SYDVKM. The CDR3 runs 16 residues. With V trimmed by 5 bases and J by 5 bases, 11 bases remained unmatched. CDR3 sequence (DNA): TGTGCCAGCAGTCTCTCTAGCGGGGTGGCGTTAGATACGCAGTATTTT. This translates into CASSLSSGVALDTQYF.

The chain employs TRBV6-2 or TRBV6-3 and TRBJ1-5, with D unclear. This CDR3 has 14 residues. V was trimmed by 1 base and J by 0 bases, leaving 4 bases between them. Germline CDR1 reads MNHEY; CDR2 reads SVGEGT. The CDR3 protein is CASSYWGSNQPQHF. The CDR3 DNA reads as TGTGCCAGCAGTTACTGGGGTAGCAATCAGCCCCAGCATTTT.

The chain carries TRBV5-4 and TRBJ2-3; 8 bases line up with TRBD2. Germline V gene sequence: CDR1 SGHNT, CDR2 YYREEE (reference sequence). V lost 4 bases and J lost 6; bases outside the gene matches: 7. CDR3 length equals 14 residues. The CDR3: CASSVGTSSDTQYF. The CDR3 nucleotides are TGTGCCAGCAGCGTAGGGACTAGTAGCGATACGCAGTATTTT.

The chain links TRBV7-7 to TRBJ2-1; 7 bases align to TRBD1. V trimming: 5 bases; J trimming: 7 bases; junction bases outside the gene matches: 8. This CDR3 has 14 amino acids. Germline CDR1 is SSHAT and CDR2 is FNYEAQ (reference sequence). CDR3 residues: CASSPGTDRNEQFF. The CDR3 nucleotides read TGTGCCAGCAGCCCCGGGACAGATCGGAATGAGCAGTTCTTC.